One sample yielded the 28 T cell receptor beta chains listed below, sequenced in a study of shared clonotypes between healthy human individuals. Sequencing was performed with immunoSEQ multiplex PCR; in TCRdb, only in-frame clones are kept and a portion is missing. The sample has about 1.5 million clones, approximately 96% seen once. Sequenced material: naive CD4+ T cells sorted from blood. Regarding subset: CD45RA+ positively selected. The receptors come from a man younger than 45 in good health.

The chain carries TRBV19 and TRBJ2-1; 7 nucleotides agree with TRBD2. The CDR3 runs to 13 residues. Germline values: CDR1 LNHDA, CDR2 SQIVND (reference sequence). Unmatched junction bases numbered 4, after V lost 7 bases and J lost 4 bases. In DNA form, the CDR3 reads TGTGCCAGTAAGGGTAGCGGGTACAATGAGCAGTTCTTC. Its translation is CASKGSGYNEQFF.

This clone was found once. V gene TRBV29-1 combines with J gene TRBJ2-6; D assignment may be TRBD1 or TRBD2 (5 bases each). The germline V and J ends were trimmed by 0 bases and 0 bases, with 15 bases remaining between them. Germline CDR1 reads SQVTM; CDR2 reads ANQGSEA. CDR3 size: 18 residues. DNA of the CDR3: TGCAGCGTTGAAGATCTTAGGGACGTTCGCTCTGGGGCCAACGTCCTGACTTTC. It encodes CSVEDLRDVRSGANVLTF.

This chain links TRBV27 with TRBJ1-2; TRBD1 matches 8 bases. Germline V gives CDR1 MNHEY, CDR2 SMNVEV (reference sequence). The CDR3 extends over 15 amino acids. Trimming removed 3 bases from V and 4 bases from J; junction bases left unmatched: 7. Here the CDR3 reads CASSFSPTGAYGYTF. CDR3 sequence (DNA): TGTGCCAGCAGTTTTTCCCCGACAGGGGCCTATGGCTACACCTTC.

This chain joins TRBV2 and TRBJ2-7; D unclear. The CDR3 length is 12 residues. Trimming removed 0 bases from V and 6 bases from J, with 6 bases in between. Per germline, CDR1 SNHLY and CDR2 FYNNEI. DNA of the CDR3: TGTGCCAGCAGTGAAGCCGGTCCCGAGCAGTACTTC. It is translated as CASSEAGPEQYF.

J is TRBJ1-2 and V is TRBV6-1; tentatively, D is TRBD1 (5 bases). The CDR3 is made up of 12 amino acids. Between the trimmed V and J ends, which lost 3 bases and 8 bases, there was a span of 10 bases. Germline V CDR1 and CDR2: MNHNS, SASEGT. The CDR3 here is CASSEGVRGYTF. For the CDR3, the DNA is TGTGCCAGCAGTGAGGGGGTTCGGGGCTACACCTTC.

This chain joins TRBV13 and TRBJ1-1, with D hard to call. With 0 bases removed from V and 6 bases from J, the gap between germline ends came to 8 bases. Germline values: CDR1 PRHDT, CDR2 FYEKMQ (reference sequence). The CDR3 has 13 residues. In DNA, the CDR3 is TGTGCCAGCAGCTTAGGTAGGAGGTCTGAAGCTTTCTTT. Protein sequence: CASSLGRRSEAFF.

V is TRBV5-1 and J is TRBJ2-3, with D perhaps TRBD2 (6 bases). The CDR3 is 15 amino acids. Deletions cut 0 bases from V and 4 bases from J, with 12 bases between. Germline V gene sequence: CDR1 SGHRS, CDR2 YFSETQ. The CDR3 loop reads CASSLGTTTPDTQYF. The CDR3 DNA is TGCGCCAGCAGCTTGGGGACTACTACCCCAGATACGCAGTATTTT.

Worth noting for this clone: Other nucleotide sequences from this sample produce the same CDR3. The J gene is TRBJ1-4, the V gene TRBV19, with D unresolved. The CDR3 consists of 15 residues. The V gene lost 5 bases and the J gene lost 0 bases, with 10 bases spanning the gap. Germline V gene lookup returns CDR1 LNHDA and CDR2 SQIVND (reference sequence). CDR3 protein: CASSPRGATNEKLFF. The CDR3 DNA is TGTGCCAGTAGTCCTCGCGGAGCAACTAATGAAAAACTGTTTTTT.

This clone has a single count. Other DNA sequences in this specimen translate into the identical CDR3. This chain joins TRBV5-1 and TRBJ2-5, with D possibly being TRBD1 (5 bases). The CDR3 covers 13 residues. The germline CDR1 and CDR2 sequences are SGHRS and YFSETQ. Trimming removed 2 bases from V and 2 bases from J, with 7 bases in between. In DNA, the CDR3 is TGCGCCAGCAGCTTTACAGGACAAGAGACCCAGTACTTC. Residues: CASSFTGQETQYF.

The genes are TRBV15 and TRBJ2-4; 7 bases fit TRBD2. Germline CDR1 LNHNV, CDR2 YYDKDF (reference sequence). J gave up 7 bases and V 2 bases, and 8 bases lay outside the gene matches. The CDR3 has 15 amino acids. The CDR3 spells CATSRQIAGDNIQYF. The CDR3 bases are TGTGCCACCAGCAGACAAATTGCGGGAGACAACATTCAGTACTTC.

V is TRBV28 and J is TRBJ1-1; 7 positions match TRBD1. CDR1 is MDHEN and CDR2 is SYDVKM in the germline V gene. This CDR3 has 13 amino acids. Trimming removed 2 bases from V and 8 bases from J; junction bases left unmatched: 5. CDR3 loop: CASSLTGQEEAFF. The CDR3, as DNA: TGTGCCAGCAGTTTAACTGGACAGGAAGAAGCTTTCTTT.

This clone was detected only once. This chain links TRBV27 with TRBJ2-2; 12 positions agree with TRBD1. CDR1 is MNHEY, CDR2 SMNVEV, per germline (reference sequence). This CDR3 is built from 16 residues. J lost 6 bases, V lost 2 bases, and 4 bases had no gene match. The CDR3: CASSLRDRGQSGELFF. As DNA, the CDR3 is TGTGCCAGCAGTTTACGGGACAGGGGGCAGTCCGGGGAGCTGTTTTTT.

The chain employs TRBV18 and TRBJ2-7; 12 nucleotides agree with TRBD2. Trimming at V came to 4 bases and at J to 5 bases, leaving 3 bases not matched to a gene. The CDR3 spans 14 residues. Germline V gene sequence: CDR1 KGHSH, CDR2 LQKENI. The CDR3 region is CASSQTSGSNEQYF. The CDR3 DNA is TGTGCCAGCTCACAGACTAGCGGGAGTAACGAGCAGTACTTC.

This clone was seen only a few times. The genes are TRBV4-1 and TRBJ2-5; D is undetermined. The germline CDR1 and CDR2 sequences are MGHRA and YSYEKL. Trimming stripped 1 base from V and 10 bases from J, with 13 bases between. This CDR3 has 13 amino acids. Here the CDR3 reads CASSQVGMGNQYF. For the CDR3, the DNA is TGCGCCAGCAGCCAAGTCGGCATGGGAAACCAGTACTTC.

With regard to this clone: The same CDR3 can be traced to other DNA sequences in this sample. The chain carries TRBV18 and TRBJ1-1; 7 nucleotides agree with TRBD1. This CDR3 region has 13 residues. Germline V gene data show CDR1 as KGHSH and CDR2 as LQKENI. With V trimmed by 3 bases and J by 5 bases, 3 bases remained unmatched. The CDR3 region is CASSPRGRTEAFF. Written as DNA, the CDR3 is TGTGCCAGCTCACCGAGGGGGCGGACTGAAGCTTTCTTT.

The chain employs TRBV27 and TRBJ2-3, with 8 bases lining up with TRBD2. Germline V lookup: CDR1 MNHEY, CDR2 SMNVEV (reference sequence). The trim removed 10 bases at V and 5 bases at J, leaving 11 bases unmatched. The length of the CDR3 is 14 residues. Here the CDR3 DNA reads TGTGCCATCTCGCCGGGAGGGGCCGTAGATACGCAGTATTTT. Translated, it gives CAISPGGAVDTQYF.

The chain carries TRBV13 and TRBJ2-2; 7 bases fit TRBD2. Germline values: CDR1 PRHDT, CDR2 FYEKMQ (reference sequence). V trimming: 10 bases; J trimming: 1 base; junction bases outside the gene matches: 6. There are 14 residues in the CDR3. The CDR3 region is CATRERGNTGELFF. The CDR3 nucleotides are TGTGCCACCAGGGAGCGGGGGAACACCGGGGAGCTGTTTTTT.

V and J are TRBV27 and TRBJ2-2; D is unclear. Germline values: CDR1 MNHEY, CDR2 SMNVEV (reference sequence). The CDR3 spans 13 residues. V was shortened by 6 bases and J by 0 bases, with 5 bases between the two germline ends. CDR3 coding DNA: TGTGCCAGCAGGACAACGAACACCGGGGAGCTGTTTTTT. Amino acids: CASRTTNTGELFF.

The chain combines TRBV7-6 with TRBJ2-1, with TRBD2 matching over 8 bases. The junction had 8 bases not matched to a gene; V was cut back by 0 bases and J by 1 base. The CDR3 covers 18 residues. In germline, CDR1 is SGHVS, CDR2 FNYEAQ. DNA of the CDR3: TGTGCCAGCAGCTTAGCGGGGGCAGCGGGAGTGTCCTACAATGAGCAGTTCTTC. Its protein product is CASSLAGAAGVSYNEQFF.

V gene TRBV7-6 combines with J gene TRBJ2-7, with 9 bases aligning to TRBD2. Germline assignment: CDR1 SGHVS and CDR2 FNYEAQ. Trimming removed 1 base from V and 5 bases from J; junction bases left unmatched: 9. This CDR3 is 16 amino acids long. The CDR3 DNA reads TGTGCCAGCAGCTTAGTTCGCGGGAGGGCCGGGAACGAGCAGTACTTC. Protein product: CASSLVRGRAGNEQYF. The full variable domain, in which reference TRBV7-6 and TRBJ2-7 provide the parts outside the CDR3, is GAGVSQSPRYKVTKRGQDVALRCDPISGHVSLYWYRQALGQGPEFLTYFNYEAQQDKSGLPNDRFSAERPEGSISTLTIQRTEQRDSAMYRCASSLVRGRAGNEQYFGPGTRLTVT.

The CDR3 protein is CASSLMGQNPSNEQFF. Here the CDR3 DNA reads TGTGCCAGCAGCTTAATGGGACAGAACCCGAGCAATGAGCAGTTCTTC. The rearrangement links TRBV7-9 to TRBJ2-1, with TRBD1 matching 7 bases. Unmatched junction bases numbered 10, after V lost 2 bases and J lost 6 bases. The CDR3 is 16 amino acids. Germline loops: CDR1 SEHNR, CDR2 FQNEAQ (reference sequence).

The chain employs TRBV25-1 and TRBJ1-1, with D unclear. Per the germline V gene, CDR1 is MGHDK and CDR2 is SYGVNS. V was pared by 5 bases and J by 0 bases, with 7 bases between. The CDR3 is made up of 13 amino acids. CDR3 protein: CASSFSMNTEAFF. CDR3 bases: TGTGCCAGCAGTTTCAGTATGAACACTGAAGCTTTCTTT.

The rearrangement uses TRBV30 and TRBJ1-5, with D hard to call. The CDR3 covers 13 residues. In germline, CDR1 is GTSNPN, CDR2 SVGIG (reference sequence). Trimming took off 5 bases at V and 6 bases at J, with 14 bases between the two ends. The CDR3 region has the DNA TGTGCCTGGGCGAGGCAGGATTTTCAGCCCCAGCATTTT. Its translation is CAWARQDFQPQHF.

This clone came up once. CDR3 loop: CASSLIGTKDEKLFF. The CDR3 DNA reads TGCGCCAGCAGCTTAATCGGGACAAAGGATGAAAAACTGTTTTTT. This chain joins TRBV5-1 and TRBJ1-4, with a tentative D call TRBD1 (6 bases). Germline V gene lookup returns CDR1 SGHRS and CDR2 YFSETQ. Between the trimmed V and J ends, which lost 2 bases and 6 bases, there was a span of 14 bases. The length of the CDR3 is 15 residues.

The chain couples TRBV5-1 to TRBJ2-1, with 10 bases that match TRBD2. CDR1 and CDR2 from the germline V gene are SGHRS and YFSETQ. V dropped 4 bases and J dropped 3; count of bases not matched to a gene: 13. This CDR3 region has 18 residues. CDR3 in amino acids: CASSPKRTSGTFYNEQFF. In DNA, the CDR3 is TGCGCCAGCAGCCCGAAAAGGACTAGCGGAACCTTCTACAATGAGCAGTTCTTC.

The chain combines TRBV29-1 with TRBJ2-7; D uncertain. CDR1 and CDR2 from the germline V gene are SQVTM and ANQGSEA. V lost 5 bases and J lost 1, with 6 bases in between. The CDR3 loop spans 11 amino acids. The chain's CDR3 is CSVSKSYEQYF. The CDR3 region has the DNA TGCAGCGTTTCCAAGTCCTACGAGCAGTACTTC.

About this clone: This sample includes further DNA sequences coding for the same CDR3. The V and J genes are TRBV5-1 and TRBJ2-1; D ambiguous. V lost 0 bases to trimming and J lost 8 bases, with 3 bases between them. Per germline, CDR1 SGHRS and CDR2 YFSETQ. The CDR3 extends over 11 amino acids. This CDR3 reads CASSLVDEQFF. The CDR3 coding sequence is TGCGCCAGCAGCTTGGTGGATGAGCAGTTCTTC. Complete variable domain (other parts from reference TRBV5-1 and TRBJ2-1): KAGVTQTPRYLIKTRGQQVTLSCSPISGHRSVSWYQQTPGQGLQFLFEYFSETQRNKGNFPGRFSGRQFSNSRSEMNVSTLELGDSALYLCASSLVDEQFFGPGTRLTVL.

V is TRBV11-2 and J is TRBJ2-3; D is unresolved. The CDR3 loop spans 16 amino acids. Per the germline V gene, CDR1 is SGHAT and CDR2 is FQNNGV. V was cut by 1 base and J by 2 bases, with 13 bases left in between. The CDR3: CASSLVGPPYTDTQYF. The CDR3 coding sequence is TGTGCCAGCAGCTTAGTTGGACCTCCTTACACAGATACGCAGTATTTT. Variable domain in full (rest from reference TRBV11-2 and TRBJ2-3): EAGVAQSPRYKIIEKRQSVAFWCNPISGHATLYWYQQILGQGPKLLIQFQNNGVVDDSQLPKDRFSAERLKGVDSTLKIQPAKLEDSAVYLCASSLVGPPYTDTQYFGPGTRLTVL.